The 9 T cell receptor beta chains listed next were all sequenced from one sample in a study of cytomegalovirus exposure and HLA in healthy donors. Primers: 60 Vbeta forward and 13 Jbeta reverse. The table came from immunoSEQ multiplex PCR; TCRdb's copy has only in-frame clones and leaves some out. The table records about 57,000 clones, roughly 77% of them present only once. Sequencing was carried out using PBMCs. Receptors originate from a young man in good health and CMV-seropositive.

The chain uses TRBV30 and TRBJ1-6, with a weak D call TRBD1 (6 bases). Germline lookup yields CDR1 GTSNPN and CDR2 SVGIG (reference sequence). Trimming took 4 bases from V and 14 from J, leaving 27 bases between them. The CDR3 length is 16 residues. The CDR3 DNA reads as TGTGCCTGGACTTCAGGGGTAGGGGTGATACCCGGCACCCTCCACTTT. Residues: CAWTSGVGVIPGTLHF.

In its sample, this clone was seen a few times. The chain is built from TRBV6-5 and TRBJ2-1; the match to TRBD2 covers 8 bases. Germline values: CDR1 MNHEY, CDR2 SVGAGI. The CDR3 covers 14 residues. V dropped 9 bases and J dropped 3; count of bases not matched to a gene: 7. In DNA form, the CDR3 reads TGTGCCAGTAGGGAGAGCGGGGGCTACAATGAGCAGTTCTTC. Protein product: CASRESGGYNEQFF.

V usage is TRBV5-1 and J usage is TRBJ2-7, with 7 bases that match TRBD1. V trimming: 0 bases; J trimming: 7 bases; junction bases outside the gene matches: 1. In germline, CDR1 is SGHRS, CDR2 YFSETQ. The CDR3 extends over 12 amino acids. CDR3 in DNA: TGCGCCAGCAGCTTGGACAGGGGAGAGCAGTACTTC. Its translation: CASSLDRGEQYF.

The chain recombines TRBV27 with TRBJ1-2, with D possibly TRBD1 on 5 matching bases. The CDR3 length is 17 residues. V was shortened by 4 bases and J by 4 bases, with 22 bases between the two germline ends. Germline V gives CDR1 MNHEY, CDR2 SMNVEV (reference sequence). CDR3 nucleotide sequence: TGTGCCAGCAGTTCCAACGGGGACTCCTTCTTTCTCTATGGCTACACCTTC. As protein: CASSSNGDSFFLYGYTF.

The rearrangement uses TRBV27 and TRBJ1-1; 7 positions agree with TRBD1. The CDR3 totals 15 residues. Germline lookup yields CDR1 MNHEY and CDR2 SMNVEV (reference sequence). Losses at the gene ends were 5 bases for V and 4 bases for J; bases not matched to a gene: 10. The CDR3 is CASSPRTGYFTEAFF. CDR3 bases: TGTGCCAGCAGTCCGAGGACAGGTTACTTCACTGAAGCTTTCTTT.

V is TRBV30 and J is TRBJ1-6, with D tentatively TRBD1 (5 bases). V lost 4 bases and J 8 bases, leaving 9 bases between the germline ends. The CDR3 loop spans 12 amino acids. CDR1 is GTSNPN, CDR2 SVGIG, per germline (reference sequence). This chain's CDR3 is CAWKQDHSPLHF. The CDR3 DNA reads as TGTGCCTGGAAACAGGACCATTCACCCCTCCACTTT.

The rearrangement uses TRBV7-2 and TRBJ1-2, with 9 bases that match TRBD1. This CDR3 region has 15 residues. V was pared by 5 bases and J by 4 bases, with 8 bases of the junction left unmatched. The V gene's germline CDR1 is SGHTA and CDR2 FQGNSA. CDR3 bases: TGTGCCAGCAGCATAAACAGGGGGCTCGGCTATGGCTACACCTTC. Residues: CASSINRGLGYGYTF.

The J gene is TRBJ1-2, the V gene TRBV28; no clear D gene. Germline V lookup: CDR1 MDHEN, CDR2 SYDVKM. V was shortened by 6 bases and J by 0 bases, with 8 bases between the two germline ends. The CDR3 runs to 13 residues. The chain's CDR3 is CASSPQPNYGYTF. DNA of the CDR3: TGTGCCAGCAGCCCACAGCCTAACTATGGCTACACCTTC.

This clone has just a few counts. This chain's CDR3 is CASRPGQGIDIQYF. The CDR3 DNA reads TGTGCCAGCAGGCCGGGACAGGGAATAGACATTCAGTACTTC. The chain combines TRBV5-6 with TRBJ2-4; TRBD1 aligns across 9 bases. Looked up from germline, CDR1 is SGHDT and CDR2 is YYEEEE. The CDR3 is made up of 14 amino acids. Trimming cost V 5 bases and J 8 bases; bases outside gene matches: 8.